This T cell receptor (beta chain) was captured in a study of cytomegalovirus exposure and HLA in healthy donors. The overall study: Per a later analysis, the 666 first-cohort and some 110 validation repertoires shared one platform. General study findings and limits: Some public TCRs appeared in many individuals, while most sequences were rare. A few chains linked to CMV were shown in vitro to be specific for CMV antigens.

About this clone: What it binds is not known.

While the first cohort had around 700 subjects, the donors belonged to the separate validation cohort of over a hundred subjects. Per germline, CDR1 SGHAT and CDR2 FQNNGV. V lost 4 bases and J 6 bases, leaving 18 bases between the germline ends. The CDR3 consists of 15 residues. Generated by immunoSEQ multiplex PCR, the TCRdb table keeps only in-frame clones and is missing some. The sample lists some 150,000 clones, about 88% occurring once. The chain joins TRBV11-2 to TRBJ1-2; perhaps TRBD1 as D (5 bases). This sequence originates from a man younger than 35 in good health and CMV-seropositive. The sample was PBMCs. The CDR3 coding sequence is TGTGCCAGCAGCTCGCCGCGGGGGAAACTACATGGCTACACCTTC. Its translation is CASSSPRGKLHGYTF. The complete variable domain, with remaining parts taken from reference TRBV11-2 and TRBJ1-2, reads EAGVAQSPRYKIIEKRQSVAFWCNPISGHATLYWYQQILGQGPKLLIQFQNNGVVDDSQLPKDRFSAERLKGVDSTLKIQPAKLEDSAVYLCASSSPRGKLHGYTFGSGTRLTVV.